Each of the 14 T cell receptor beta chains below was sequenced from the same sample in a study of OX40 agonist ivuxolimab in advanced cancers. TCRdb keeps only in-frame clones here, not all; method: immunoSEQ multiplex PCR. The sample has tens of thousands of clones, roughly 92% seen once. The specimen was CD4+ or CD8+ T cells sorted from blood, collected in a trial of the OX40 agonist ivuxolimab. All receptors come from an adult with an advanced solid tumor such as melanoma, head and neck, liver or kidney cancer.

The chain links TRBV20-1 to TRBJ2-1; D unresolved. Germline V gives CDR1 DFQATT, CDR2 SNEGSKA (reference sequence). The CDR3 contains 10 residues. The CDR3 protein is CSVELVGQFF. The CDR3 region has the DNA TGCAGCGTGGAGCTAGTTGGGCAGTTCTTC.

The rearrangement uses TRBV7-3 and TRBJ2-3; D is tentatively TRBD1 or TRBD2 (5 bases each). Per germline, CDR1 SGHTA and CDR2 FQGTGA. Deletions cut 5 bases from V and 0 bases from J, with 12 bases between. The CDR3 covers 15 residues. This CDR3 reads CASSPGTLSTDTQYF. The CDR3 DNA reads TGTGCCAGCAGCCCGGGGACGTTAAGCACAGATACGCAGTATTTT. Using reference TRBV7-3 and TRBJ2-3 for the parts outside the CDR3, the full variable domain is GAGVSQTPSNKVTEKGKYVELRCDPISGHTALYWYRQSLGQGPEFLIYFQGTGAADDSGLPNDRFFAVRPEGSVSTLKIQRTERGDSAVYLCASSPGTLSTDTQYFGPGTRLTVL.

This clone was recorded only once. The chain combines TRBV5-6 with TRBJ2-7; 8 bases map to TRBD1. CDR1 and CDR2 (germline): SGHDT, YYEEEE. This CDR3 is 13 amino acids long. V trimming: 6 bases; J trimming: 4 bases; junction bases outside the gene matches: 6. The CDR3 region has the DNA TGTGCCAGCAATCAACAGGGGGATTACGAGCAGTACTTC. Encoded protein: CASNQQGDYEQYF.

This sequence joins TRBV6-1 and TRBJ1-4; D is unresolved. Between the trimmed V and J ends, which lost 3 bases and 8 bases, there was a span of 13 bases. CDR1 is MNHNS, CDR2 SASEGT, per germline. The CDR3 is 14 residues long. CDR3 DNA sequence: TGTGCCAGCAGTGATGTTCGGCAGAGGGAAAAACTGTTTTTT. Translation: CASSDVRQREKLFF.

This chain connects TRBV4-1 to TRBJ1-6; tentatively, D is TRBD1 (5 bases). The germline V gene has CDR1 MGHRA and CDR2 YSYEKL. CDR3 length equals 17 residues. V was pared by 2 bases and J by 6 bases, with 17 bases between. CDR3 sequence (DNA): TGCGCCAGCAGCCAAAGCGAGAGGGACTCATTTAATTCACCCCTCCACTTT. Its protein product is CASSQSERDSFNSPLHF.

The rearrangement uses TRBV28 and TRBJ1-5, with TRBD1 as a possible D gene (6 bases). Germline CDR1 reads MDHEN; CDR2 reads SYDVKM. The germline V and J ends were trimmed by 5 bases and 7 bases, with 15 bases remaining between them. The CDR3 runs to 14 residues. The chain's CDR3 is CASSLPWGTQPQHF. The CDR3 nucleotides are TGTGCCAGCAGTCTCCCCTGGGGGACACAGCCCCAGCATTTT.

CDR3 in amino acids: CASTGWGTYEQYF. CDR3 nucleotide sequence: TGTGCCAGCACCGGTTGGGGTACCTACGAGCAGTACTTC. The chain is built from TRBV28 and TRBJ2-7; D is undetermined. The CDR3 spans 13 residues. Trimming removed 7 bases from V and 2 bases from J, with 12 bases in between. Per germline, CDR1 MDHEN and CDR2 SYDVKM.

V is TRBV9 and J is TRBJ2-3; TRBD2 matches 7 bases. Trimming took 0 bases from V and 1 from J; bases not matched to a gene: 2. CDR1 and CDR2 from the germline V gene are SGDLS and YYNGEE. This CDR3 comprises 15 residues. This CDR3 is CASSVVSGRTDTQYF. The CDR3 nucleotides read TGTGCCAGCAGCGTAGTTAGCGGGCGCACAGATACGCAGTATTTT.

J is TRBJ2-7 and V is TRBV7-2; 12 nucleotides align to TRBD2. J gave up 5 bases and V 4 bases, and 9 bases lay outside the gene matches. The length of the CDR3 is 16 residues. Germline values: CDR1 SGHTA, CDR2 FQGNSA. CDR3 bases: TGTGCCAGCAGCTCTCCTAGACTAGCGGGAGTTAACGAGCAGTACTTC. This gives the protein CASSSPRLAGVNEQYF.

This clone turned up a few times. The chain employs TRBV7-9 and TRBJ2-7; D may be TRBD2 (5 bases). Trimming removed 1 base from V and 7 bases from J, with 8 bases in between. CDR3 length: 12 residues. The germline V gene encodes CDR1 SEHNR and CDR2 FQNEAQ (reference sequence). CDR3 nucleotides: TGTGCCAGCAGCTTAGGAACGGGAGAGCAGTACTTC. The encoded protein is CASSLGTGEQYF.

The gene calls are TRBV28 and TRBJ2-1; the match to TRBD2 covers 14 bases. This CDR3 has 18 residues. Germline V gene data show CDR1 as MDHEN and CDR2 as SYDVKM. V lost 3 bases, J lost 4 bases, and 8 bases stayed unmatched. CDR3 nucleotide sequence: TGTGCCAGCAGTTTCCGCGGACTAGCGGGAGGCTTGTACAATGAGCAGTTCTTC. The encoded protein is CASSFRGLAGGLYNEQFF. The full variable domain, in which reference TRBV28 and TRBJ2-1 provide the parts outside the CDR3, is DVKVTQSSRYLVKRTGEKVFLECVQDMDHENMFWYRQDPGLGLRLIYFSYDVKMKEKGDIPEGYSVSREKKERFSLILESASTNQTSMYLCASSFRGLAGGLYNEQFFGPGTRLTVL.

The V call is TRBV28, the J call TRBJ1-1, with a possible D match to TRBD1 (5 bases). The CDR3 runs 14 residues. V shed 5 bases and J shed 1 base, with 11 bases lying between them. The germline V gene has CDR1 MDHEN and CDR2 SYDVKM. CDR3 sequence reads: CASSPLRGNTEAFF. The DNA of the CDR3 is TGTGCCAGCAGTCCACTAAGGGGGAACACTGAAGCTTTCTTT.

The chain uses TRBV28 and TRBJ2-5; no firm D call. Per germline, CDR1 MDHEN and CDR2 SYDVKM. The CDR3 is 11 residues long. Trimming removed 6 bases from V and 6 bases from J, with 8 bases in between. CDR3 loop: CASSPDQTQYF. The CDR3, as DNA: TGTGCCAGCAGCCCAGACCAGACCCAGTACTTC.

CDR3 sequence: CASSWTSGTSTDTQYF. The CDR3 coding sequence is TGTGCCAGCAGTTGGACTAGCGGGACTAGCACAGATACGCAGTATTTT. The chain is built from TRBV7-6 and TRBJ2-3, with TRBD2 identical over 12 bases. The CDR3 covers 16 residues. V dropped 6 bases and J dropped 0; count of bases not matched to a gene: 4. CDR1 and CDR2 from the germline V gene are SGHVS and FNYEAQ.